The clone carrying this TCR beta chain was seen a few times. This entry is derived from a study of HIV-infected patients and healthy controls. Losses at the gene ends were 2 bases for V and 5 bases for J; bases not matched to a gene: 11. There are 19 residues in the CDR3. Per germline, CDR1 SEHNR and CDR2 FQNEAQ (reference sequence). All unsorted peripheral T cells were captured because whole blood was used without fractionation. cDNA was made from roughly 470 ng RNA using alpha and beta constant primers. Each of the alpha and beta chains got its own library through chain-specific third strand synthesis with indices. MiXCR, run by TCRdb on the 5' RACE reads, gives a single entry per CDR3 protein. The sample holds more than 8,000 distinct CDR3 sequences, about 8.2% seen once.

This rearrangement joins TRBV7-9 to TRBJ2-2; the match to TRBD2 covers 13 bases. The material sequenced was blood. This clonotype was sampled from an adult in good health. The CDR3 loop is CASSLNPRLAGGRTGELFF. CDR3 nucleotide sequence: TGTGCCAGCAGCTTAAATCCCAGACTAGCGGGAGGTCGAACCGGGGAGCTGTTTTTT.